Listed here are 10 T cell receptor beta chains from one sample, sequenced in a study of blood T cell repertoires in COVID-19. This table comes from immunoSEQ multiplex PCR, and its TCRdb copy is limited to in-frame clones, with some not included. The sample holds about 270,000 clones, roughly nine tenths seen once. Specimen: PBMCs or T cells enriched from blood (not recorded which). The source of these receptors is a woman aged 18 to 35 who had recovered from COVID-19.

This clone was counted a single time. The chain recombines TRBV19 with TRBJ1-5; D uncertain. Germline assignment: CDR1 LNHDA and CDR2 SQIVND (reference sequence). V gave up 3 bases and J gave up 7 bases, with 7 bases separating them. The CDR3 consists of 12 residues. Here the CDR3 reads CASSILGQPQHF. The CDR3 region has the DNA TGTGCCAGTAGTATCCTCGGGCAGCCCCAGCATTTT.

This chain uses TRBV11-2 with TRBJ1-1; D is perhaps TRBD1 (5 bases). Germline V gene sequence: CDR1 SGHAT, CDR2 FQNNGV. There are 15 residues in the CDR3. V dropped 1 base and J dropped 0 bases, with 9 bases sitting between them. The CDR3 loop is CASSLAGGLNTEAFF. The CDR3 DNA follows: TGTGCCAGCAGCTTAGCTGGGGGGTTGAACACTGAAGCTTTCTTT.

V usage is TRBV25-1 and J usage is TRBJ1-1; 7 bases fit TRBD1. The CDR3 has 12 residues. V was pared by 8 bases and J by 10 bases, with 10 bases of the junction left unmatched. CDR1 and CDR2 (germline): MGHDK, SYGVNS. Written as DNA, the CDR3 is TGTGCCAGCCGATATACAGGGGAAGGAGCTTTCTTT. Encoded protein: CASRYTGEGAFF. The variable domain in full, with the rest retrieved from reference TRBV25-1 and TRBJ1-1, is EADIYQTPRYLVIGTGKKITLECSQTMGHDKMYWYQQDPGMELHLIHYSYGVNSTEKGDLSSESTVSRIRTEHFPLTLESARPSHTSQYLCASRYTGEGAFFGQGTRLTVV.

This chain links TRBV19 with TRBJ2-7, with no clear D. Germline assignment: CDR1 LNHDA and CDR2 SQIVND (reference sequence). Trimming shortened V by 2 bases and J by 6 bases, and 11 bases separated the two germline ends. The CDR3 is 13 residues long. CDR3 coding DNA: TGTGCCAGTAGTATATGGTCCTCAGGCGAGCAGTACTTC. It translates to CASSIWSSGEQYF.

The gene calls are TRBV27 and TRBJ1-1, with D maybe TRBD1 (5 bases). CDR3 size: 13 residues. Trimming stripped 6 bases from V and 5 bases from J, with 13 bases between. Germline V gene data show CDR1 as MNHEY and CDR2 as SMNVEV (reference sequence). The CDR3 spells CASRMRGGTEAFF. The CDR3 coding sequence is TGTGCCAGCAGGATGAGGGGAGGGACTGAAGCTTTCTTT.

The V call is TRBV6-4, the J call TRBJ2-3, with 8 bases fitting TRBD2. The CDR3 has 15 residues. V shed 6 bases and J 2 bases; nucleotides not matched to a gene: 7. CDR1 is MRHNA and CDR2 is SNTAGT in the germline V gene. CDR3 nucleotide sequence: TGTGCCAGCAGCCCGGGCGGGGGGAACACAGATACGCAGTATTTT. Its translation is CASSPGGGNTDTQYF.

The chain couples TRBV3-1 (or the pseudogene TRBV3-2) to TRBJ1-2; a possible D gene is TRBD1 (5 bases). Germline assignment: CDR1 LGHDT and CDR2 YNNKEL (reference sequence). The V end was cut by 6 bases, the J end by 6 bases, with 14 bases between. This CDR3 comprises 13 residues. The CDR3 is CASRDQGAHGYTF. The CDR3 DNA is TGTGCCAGCAGAGACCAGGGTGCCCATGGCTACACCTTC.

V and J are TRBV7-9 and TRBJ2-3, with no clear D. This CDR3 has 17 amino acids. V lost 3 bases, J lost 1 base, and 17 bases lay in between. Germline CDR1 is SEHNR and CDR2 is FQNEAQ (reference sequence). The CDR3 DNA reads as TGTGCCAGCAGCTTTACTACTGACTCCCTCGGCACAGATACGCAGTATTTT. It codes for CASSFTTDSLGTDTQYF.

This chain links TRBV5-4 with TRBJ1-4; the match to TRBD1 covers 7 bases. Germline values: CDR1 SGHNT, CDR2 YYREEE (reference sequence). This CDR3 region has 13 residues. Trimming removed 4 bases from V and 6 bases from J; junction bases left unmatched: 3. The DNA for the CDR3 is TGTGCCAGCAGCGAGGGGGCGGATGAAAAACTGTTTTTT. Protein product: CASSEGADEKLFF.

The CDR3: CASSRGQGKIYEQYF. CDR3 nucleotides: TGCGCCAGCAGCCGTGGACAGGGGAAAATCTACGAGCAGTACTTC. This chain links TRBV5-1 with TRBJ2-7, with 9 bases identical to TRBD1. CDR1 is SGHRS, CDR2 YFSETQ, per germline. The CDR3 covers 15 residues. Trimming took 4 bases from V and 3 from J; bases not matched to a gene: 8.